The clone carrying this T cell receptor (beta chain) was counted a few times. The sample originates from a study of regulatory T cells in long-lasting Graves disease. The sample's time point: newly diagnosed GD, antithyroid drugs for less than 3 months. The TCR library was prepared using RNA isolated from PBMCs. According to the study, TCR beta libraries were built with iRepertoire HTBI primers and CDR3-region Arm-PCR. TCRdb re-called the multiplex PCR reads through MiXCR, storing one row per CDR3 protein. This sample carries a few hundred thousand distinct CDR3 sequences, around 16% of them seen once, and the ten largest clones take about 8%. The sample also formed part of further work on T cells in Graves' hyperthyroidism and ophthalmopathy.

The sample here was peripheral blood mononuclear cells (PBMCs), taken at new diagnosis, from a patient treated with antithyroid drugs. The TCR comes from a woman between 35 and 50 years old with Graves disease.

The CDR3 DNA is TGCAGTGCTAGAGATCTAAGGCTTCTGCTTAGCTCCTACGAGCAGTACTTC. This sequence encodes CSARDLRLLLSSYEQYF. V and J are TRBV20-1 and TRBJ2-7; D remains ambiguous. V lost 0 bases to trimming and J lost 0 bases, with 18 bases between them. The V gene's germline CDR1 is DFQATT and CDR2 SNEGSKA (reference sequence). The CDR3 is 17 residues long.